This T cell receptor (beta chain) originates from a study of T cells expressing NK-cell markers. About the research overall: Among eight sequenced donors, seven carried HCMV seropositivity while one was seronegative.

Regarding the study as a whole: Dominant NKG2C+ clonotype frequencies of roughly 1.0-8% of CD8+ T cells were measured in about 6 donors.

With the 5' RACE reads reprocessed, TCRdb shows one record per CDR3 protein and no DNA. This sample's clone table lists around 140,000 distinct CDR3 sequences. As to this clonotype: Its antigen is currently unknown.

The sample taken for sequencing was blood T cells: a sorted CD56 or NKG2C T cell subset, CD4+ or CD8+ T cells, or bulk PBMC T cells (not recorded which). The TCR originated in a man aged 18 to 30 in good health.

The CDR3 protein is CATTQGGGTDTQYF. This chain connects TRBV15 to TRBJ2-3; TCRdb calls TRBD1, which cannot be checked without DNA. Germline V gives CDR1 LNHNV, CDR2 YYDKDF (reference sequence). CDR3 size: 14 residues.